These 12 T cell receptor beta chains originate from one sample sequenced in a study of T cell changes during pregnancy in multiple sclerosis. Here immunoSEQ multiplex PCR was the method, and the copy in TCRdb shows in-frame clones only, minus some. The data show about 110,000 clones, 85% to 95% seen once. The specimen was peripheral blood, collected in the third trimester of pregnancy. The receptors come from a female donor in good health, enrolled as a control in a pregnancy study.

The V call is TRBV19, the J call TRBJ1-2; 9 nucleotides agree with TRBD1. The CDR3 is 14 amino acids. The junction had 5 bases not matched to a gene; V was cut back by 4 bases and J by 5 bases. Looked up from germline, CDR1 is LNHDA and CDR2 is SQIVND (reference sequence). CDR3: CASSTDRGGYGYTF. The CDR3, as DNA: TGTGCCAGTAGTACGGACAGGGGTGGTTATGGCTACACCTTC. Full variable domain (missing parts from reference TRBV19 and TRBJ1-2): DGGITQSPKYLFRKEGQNVTLSCEQNLNHDAMYWYRQDPGQGLRLIYYSQIVNDFQKGDIAEGYSVSREKKESFPLTVTSAQKNPTAFYLCASSTDRGGYGYTFGSGTRLTVV.

The chain uses TRBV30 and TRBJ2-1, with 7 bases aligning to TRBD1. Germline CDR1 GTSNPN, CDR2 SVGIG (reference sequence). The length of the CDR3 is 14 residues. J lost 7 bases, V lost 1 base, and 7 bases had no gene match. The CDR3 DNA reads TGTGCCTGGAGTGGTTCAGGGGGTAATAATGAGCAGTTCTTC. This sequence encodes CAWSGSGGNNEQFF.

The gene calls are TRBV5-1 and TRBJ1-1, with D tentatively TRBD1 (6 bases). The CDR3 has 14 residues. Germline lookup yields CDR1 SGHRS and CDR2 YFSETQ. Trimming cost V 0 bases and J 5 bases, with 11 bases left between them. The CDR3 DNA is TGCGCCAGCAGCTTGGTGGACAGAGGGACTGAAGCTTTCTTT. It encodes CASSLVDRGTEAFF.

This chain uses TRBV30 with TRBJ1-6, with D tentatively TRBD1 (6 bases). Trimming took 4 bases from V and 14 from J, leaving 21 bases between them. This CDR3 is built from 14 residues. Looked up from germline, CDR1 is GTSNPN and CDR2 is SVGIG (reference sequence). CDR3 loop: CAWTTGTSGESLHF. CDR3 DNA sequence: TGTGCCTGGACAACCGGGACATCCGGCGAATCCCTCCACTTT.

This chain connects TRBV7-9 to TRBJ2-1; D is unresolved. Trimming stripped 5 bases from V and 0 bases from J, with 5 bases between. Germline loops: CDR1 SEHNR, CDR2 FQNEAQ (reference sequence). The CDR3 is 13 amino acids. The CDR3 DNA reads TGTGCCAGCAGCACCGGCTCCTACAATGAGCAGTTCTTC. Its protein is CASSTGSYNEQFF.

The chain employs TRBV19 and TRBJ1-1, with D unresolved. Trimming stripped 0 bases from V and 12 bases from J, with 17 bases between. The germline CDR1 and CDR2 sequences are LNHDA and SQIVND (reference sequence). There are 14 residues in the CDR3. The CDR3 reads CASSIDSRRDYPFF. Here the CDR3 DNA reads TGTGCCAGTAGTATAGATAGTAGGCGAGACTATCCTTTCTTT.

The rearrangement links TRBV6-1 to TRBJ1-5; D is perhaps TRBD1 (5 bases). The CDR3 is 12 amino acids. Trimming took off 5 bases at V and 6 bases at J, with 8 bases between the two ends. In germline, CDR1 is MNHNS, CDR2 SASEGT. The CDR3 DNA follows: TGTGCCAGCAGTTTCACAGGTCAGCCCCAGCATTTT. Protein product: CASSFTGQPQHF.

This chain connects TRBV11-2 to TRBJ1-1; TRBD1 agrees at 10 bases. CDR3 size: 15 residues. Germline CDR1 and CDR2: SGHAT and FQNNGV. V was clipped by 5 bases and J by 5 bases; unmatched bases: 8. CDR3 in amino acids: CASSRTRDRGTEAFF. The CDR3 DNA reads as TGTGCCAGCAGCCGGACCCGGGACAGGGGTACTGAAGCTTTCTTT.

The genes are TRBV7-9 and TRBJ2-1; a possible D gene is TRBD1 (5 bases). V was pared by 4 bases and J by 4 bases, with 8 bases between. CDR1 is SEHNR, CDR2 FQNEAQ, per germline (reference sequence). The length of the CDR3 is 13 residues. In DNA form, the CDR3 reads TGTGCCAGCAGCTCCAGGGCTTACAATGAGCAGTTCTTC. Protein product: CASSSRAYNEQFF.

The chain combines TRBV6-1 with TRBJ2-7; a possible D gene is TRBD2 (7 bases). CDR1 and CDR2 from the germline V gene are MNHNS and SASEGT. V was clipped by 3 bases and J by 5 bases, with 14 bases between them. The CDR3 has 14 residues. Here the CDR3 reads CASSDRGGWNEQYF. In DNA, the CDR3 is TGTGCCAGCAGTGATAGGGGGGGGTGGAACGAGCAGTACTTC.

The chain carries TRBV6-6 and TRBJ1-1; D uncertain. Germline V gene sequence: CDR1 MNHNY, CDR2 SVGAGI (reference sequence). The CDR3 extends over 12 amino acids. V shed 5 bases and J shed 0 bases, with 4 bases lying between them. This CDR3 reads CASSHMNTEAFF. DNA of the CDR3: TGTGCCAGCAGTCACATGAACACTGAAGCTTTCTTT.

The V gene is TRBV4-1, the J gene TRBJ2-2; 9 nucleotides line up with TRBD1. Germline V CDR1 and CDR2: MGHRA, YSYEKL. This CDR3 contains 17 residues. Unmatched junction bases numbered 14, after V lost 4 bases and J lost 8 bases. CDR3 protein: CASSRPLGDRAEGELFF. In nucleotides, the CDR3 is TGCGCCAGCAGCCGACCGTTAGGGGACAGGGCGGAGGGGGAGCTGTTTTTT.